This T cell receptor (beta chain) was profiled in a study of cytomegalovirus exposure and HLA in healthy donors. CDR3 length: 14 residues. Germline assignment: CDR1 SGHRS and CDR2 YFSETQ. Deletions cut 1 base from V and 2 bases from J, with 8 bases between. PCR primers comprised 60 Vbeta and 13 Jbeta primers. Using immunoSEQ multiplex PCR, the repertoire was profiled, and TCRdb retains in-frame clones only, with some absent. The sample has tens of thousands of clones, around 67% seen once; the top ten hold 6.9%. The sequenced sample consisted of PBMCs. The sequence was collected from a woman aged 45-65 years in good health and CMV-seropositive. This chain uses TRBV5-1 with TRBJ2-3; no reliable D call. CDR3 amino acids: CASSLLTYTDTQYF. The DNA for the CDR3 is TGCGCCAGCAGCTTGCTCACTTACACAGATACGCAGTATTTT.